Presented here are 3 T cell receptor beta chains from one specimen sequenced in a study of cytomegalovirus exposure and HLA in healthy donors. Primers: 60 Vbeta forward and 13 Jbeta reverse. Some clones are missing from TCRdb's copy, which holds only in-frame ones; the method was immunoSEQ multiplex PCR. The sample contains over 55,000 clones, about 89% of which appear only once. The sequencing input was PBMCs. The origin of the receptors is a man younger than 35 in good health and CMV-seronegative.

The V call is TRBV6-6, the J call TRBJ2-7, with 7 bases lining up with TRBD2. V lost 4 bases, J lost 2 bases, and 11 bases stayed unmatched. This CDR3 is 16 amino acids long. The germline gives CDR1 MNHNY, CDR2 SVGAGI (reference sequence). Written as DNA, the CDR3 is TGTGCCAGCAGTTCCCCGTCTGGGCGGGGGACCTACGAGCAGTACTTC. Encoded protein: CASSSPSGRGTYEQYF.

J is TRBJ2-7 and V is TRBV5-1; 8 bases map to TRBD2. CDR1 is SGHRS, CDR2 YFSETQ, per germline. Trimming removed 0 bases from V and 3 bases from J; junction bases left unmatched: 5. CDR3 length: 15 residues. The CDR3 loop reads CASSLAEAGVYEQYF. The DNA of the CDR3 is TGCGCCAGCAGCTTGGCCGAAGCGGGAGTCTACGAGCAGTACTTC.

This sequence joins TRBV28 and TRBJ2-1; 9 positions match TRBD2. Germline CDR1 is MDHEN and CDR2 is SYDVKM. CDR3 length equals 19 residues. With V trimmed by 3 bases and J by 7 bases, 19 bases remained unmatched. The CDR3 loop is CASSFSGLKERGDKNEQFF. The CDR3 DNA is TGTGCCAGCAGTTTTTCGGGGCTGAAGGAGCGGGGGGATAAAAATGAGCAGTTCTTC.